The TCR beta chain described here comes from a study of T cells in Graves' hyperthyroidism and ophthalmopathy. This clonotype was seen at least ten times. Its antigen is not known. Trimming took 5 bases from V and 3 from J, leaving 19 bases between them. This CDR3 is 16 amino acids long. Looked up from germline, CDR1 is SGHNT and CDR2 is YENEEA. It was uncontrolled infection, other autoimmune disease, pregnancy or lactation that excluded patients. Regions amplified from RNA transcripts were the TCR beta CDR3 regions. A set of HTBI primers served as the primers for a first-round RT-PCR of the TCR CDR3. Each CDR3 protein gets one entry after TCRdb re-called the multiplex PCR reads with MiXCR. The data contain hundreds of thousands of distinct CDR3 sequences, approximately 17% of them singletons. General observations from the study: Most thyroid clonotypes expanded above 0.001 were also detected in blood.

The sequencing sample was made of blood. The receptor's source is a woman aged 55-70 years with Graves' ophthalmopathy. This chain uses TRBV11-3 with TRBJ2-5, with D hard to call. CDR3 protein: CASSPEVSLGEETQYF. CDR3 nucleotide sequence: TGTGCCAGCAGCCCGGAAGTATCCTTAGGAGAAGAGACCCAGTACTTC.